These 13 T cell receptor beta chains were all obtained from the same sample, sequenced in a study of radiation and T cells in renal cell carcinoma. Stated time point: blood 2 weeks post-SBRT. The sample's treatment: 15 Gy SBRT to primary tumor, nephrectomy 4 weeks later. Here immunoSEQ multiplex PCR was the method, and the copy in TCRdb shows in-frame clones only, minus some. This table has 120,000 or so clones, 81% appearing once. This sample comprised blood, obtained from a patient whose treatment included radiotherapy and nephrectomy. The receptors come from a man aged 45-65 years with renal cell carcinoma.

The CDR3 reads CASSGHWTGRTDTQYF. The CDR3 DNA is TGTGCCAGCAGCGGCCACTGGACAGGGCGGACAGATACGCAGTATTTT. This chain uses TRBV9 with TRBJ2-3, with TRBD1 matching over 8 bases. V gave up 3 bases and J gave up 3 bases; unmatched junction bases: 9. This CDR3 spans 16 amino acids. From germline, CDR1 is SGDLS and CDR2 YYNGEE.

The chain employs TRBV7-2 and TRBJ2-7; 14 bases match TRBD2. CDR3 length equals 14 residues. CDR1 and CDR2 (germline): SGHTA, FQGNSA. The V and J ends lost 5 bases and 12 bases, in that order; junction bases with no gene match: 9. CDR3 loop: CASSPGTSGRRLYF. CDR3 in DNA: TGTGCCAGCAGCCCCGGGACTAGCGGGAGAAGGCTGTACTTC. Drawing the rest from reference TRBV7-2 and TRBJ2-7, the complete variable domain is GAGVSQSPSNKVTEKGKDVELRCDPISGHTALYWYRQSLGQGLEFLIYFQGNSAPDKSGLPSDRFSAERTGGSVSTLTIQRTQQEDSAVYLCASSPGTSGRRLYFGPGTRLTVT.

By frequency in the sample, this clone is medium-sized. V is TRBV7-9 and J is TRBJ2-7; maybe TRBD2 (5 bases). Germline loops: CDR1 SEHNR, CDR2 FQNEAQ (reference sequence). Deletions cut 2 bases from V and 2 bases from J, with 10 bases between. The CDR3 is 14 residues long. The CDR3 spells CASSLTGVTYEQYF. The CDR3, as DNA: TGTGCCAGCAGCTTAACCGGGGTTACCTACGAGCAGTACTTC.

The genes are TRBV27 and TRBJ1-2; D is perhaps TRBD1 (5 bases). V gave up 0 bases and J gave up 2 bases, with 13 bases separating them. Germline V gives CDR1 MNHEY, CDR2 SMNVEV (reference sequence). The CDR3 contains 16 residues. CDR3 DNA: TGTGCCAGCAGTTTATCGAGGCAGGGACGAAACTATGGCTACACCTTC. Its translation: CASSLSRQGRNYGYTF.

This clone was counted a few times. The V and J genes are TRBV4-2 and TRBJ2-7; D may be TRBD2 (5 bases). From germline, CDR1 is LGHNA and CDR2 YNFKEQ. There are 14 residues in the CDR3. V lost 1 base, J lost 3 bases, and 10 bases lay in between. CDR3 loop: CASSQGRGFYEQYF. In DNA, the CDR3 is TGTGCCAGCAGCCAAGGGAGAGGGTTCTACGAGCAGTACTTC.

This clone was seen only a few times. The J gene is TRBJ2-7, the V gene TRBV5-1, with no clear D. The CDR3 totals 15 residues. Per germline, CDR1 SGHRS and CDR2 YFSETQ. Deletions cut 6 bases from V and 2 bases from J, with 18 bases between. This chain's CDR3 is CASTILPGGAYEQYF. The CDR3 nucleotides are TGCGCCAGCACCATTTTGCCCGGTGGGGCCTACGAGCAGTACTTC.

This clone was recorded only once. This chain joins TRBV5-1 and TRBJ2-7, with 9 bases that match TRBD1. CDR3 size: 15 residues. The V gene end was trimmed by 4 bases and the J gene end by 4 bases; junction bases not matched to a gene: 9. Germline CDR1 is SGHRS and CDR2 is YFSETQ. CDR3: CASSRSGTGYYEQYF. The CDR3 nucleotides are TGCGCCAGCAGCAGGTCCGGGACAGGGTATTACGAGCAGTACTTC.

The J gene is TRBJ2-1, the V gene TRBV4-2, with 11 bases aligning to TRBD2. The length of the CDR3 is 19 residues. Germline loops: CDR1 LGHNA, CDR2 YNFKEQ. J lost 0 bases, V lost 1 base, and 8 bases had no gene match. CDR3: CASSQVAGTSGSSYNEQFF. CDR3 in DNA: TGTGCCAGCAGCCAAGTAGCCGGGACTAGCGGAAGCTCCTACAATGAGCAGTTCTTC.

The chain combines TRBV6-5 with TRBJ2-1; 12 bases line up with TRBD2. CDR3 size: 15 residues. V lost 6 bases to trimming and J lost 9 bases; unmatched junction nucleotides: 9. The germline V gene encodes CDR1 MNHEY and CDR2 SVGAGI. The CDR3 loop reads CASSQLAGGPREQFF. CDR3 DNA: TGTGCCAGCAGCCAGCTAGCGGGAGGGCCTCGTGAGCAGTTCTTC.

The CDR3 DNA reads TGTGCCAGTAGTATATGGGGAGATGAGCAGTTCTTC. Translation: CASSIWGDEQFF. This rearrangement joins TRBV19 to TRBJ2-1; D may be TRBD2 (5 bases). The CDR3 is made up of 12 amino acids. V shed 2 bases and J shed 8 bases, with 7 bases lying between them. Germline CDR1 LNHDA, CDR2 SQIVND (reference sequence).

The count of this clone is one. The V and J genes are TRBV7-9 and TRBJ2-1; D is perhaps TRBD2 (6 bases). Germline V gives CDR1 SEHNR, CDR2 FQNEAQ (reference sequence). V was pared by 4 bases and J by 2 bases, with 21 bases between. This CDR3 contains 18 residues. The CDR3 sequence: CASSSPRLVPTTYNEQFF. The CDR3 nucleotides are TGTGCCAGCAGCTCCCCGAGACTAGTCCCAACTACCTACAATGAGCAGTTCTTC.

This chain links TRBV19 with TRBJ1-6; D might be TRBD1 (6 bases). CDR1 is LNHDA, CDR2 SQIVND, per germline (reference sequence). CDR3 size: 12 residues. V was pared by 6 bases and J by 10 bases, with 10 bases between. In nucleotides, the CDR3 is TGTGCCAGTAGACACAGGGACTCACCCCTCCACTTT. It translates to CASRHRDSPLHF. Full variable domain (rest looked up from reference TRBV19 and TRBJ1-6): DGGITQSPKYLFRKEGQNVTLSCEQNLNHDAMYWYRQDPGQGLRLIYYSQIVNDFQKGDIAEGYSVSREKKESFPLTVTSAQKNPTAFYLCASRHRDSPLHFGNGTRLTVT.

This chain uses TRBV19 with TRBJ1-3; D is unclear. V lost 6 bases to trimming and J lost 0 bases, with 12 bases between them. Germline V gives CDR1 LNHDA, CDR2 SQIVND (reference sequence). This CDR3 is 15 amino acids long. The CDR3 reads CASSREAASGNTIYF. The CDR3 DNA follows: TGTGCCAGTAGCCGCGAGGCAGCCTCTGGAAACACCATATATTTT.